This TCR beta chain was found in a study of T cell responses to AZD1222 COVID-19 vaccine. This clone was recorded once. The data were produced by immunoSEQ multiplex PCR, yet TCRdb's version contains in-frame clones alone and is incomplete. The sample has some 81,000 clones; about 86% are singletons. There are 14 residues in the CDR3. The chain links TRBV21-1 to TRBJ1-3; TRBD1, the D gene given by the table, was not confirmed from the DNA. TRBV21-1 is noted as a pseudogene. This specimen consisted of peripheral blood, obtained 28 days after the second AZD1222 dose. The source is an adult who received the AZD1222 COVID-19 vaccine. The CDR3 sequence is CATDRGSPGNTIYF. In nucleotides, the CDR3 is TGTGCCACAGACAGGGGATCCCCTGGAAACACCATATATTTT.